A single sample gave rise to the 17 T cell receptor beta chains below, sequenced in a study of CD8+CD57+ T cells in acquired aplastic anemia (dated by TCRdb to the late 2010s). Expansion of CD8+CD57+ cells had been shown by flow cytometry in the patients chosen for sequencing. Sequencing took place on an Illumina HiSeq 2000. Genomic DNA was used as template for profiling of TCR beta VDJ combinations and CDR3 sequences. TCRdb handled the public reads itself, with Q25 trimming in fastp and clone calling in MiXCR, and kept productive beta chains. Entries that share a CDR3 protein sequence are merged under the most common genes and DNA. The sample profile shows some 200,000 distinct CDR3 sequences; around 48% of them were found once. The top ten clonotypes cover under 2% of the sample. Sequencing was performed on sorted CD4+, CD8+, or CD8+CD57+ T cells (not recorded which) from PBMCs. Every receptor here comes from a human donor with aplastic anemia.

This clonotype was counted only a few times. The chain recombines TRBV2 with TRBJ2-1; D tentatively fits TRBD1 or TRBD2 (6 bases each). There are 13 residues in the CDR3. The V end lost 5 bases, the J end lost 8 bases, and 13 bases lay between the germline ends. The germline V gene encodes CDR1 SNHLY and CDR2 FYNNEI. CDR3 region: CASSRGPRDEQFF. In DNA form, the CDR3 reads TGTGCCAGCAGTCGGGGGCCCAGGGATGAGCAGTTCTTC. Filled out from reference TRBV2 and TRBJ2-1, the complete variable domain reads EPEVTQTPSHQVTQMGQEVILRCVPISNHLYFYWYRQILGQKVEFLVSFYNNEISEKSEIFDDQFSVERPDGSNFTLKIRSTKLEDSAMYFCASSRGPRDEQFFGPGTRLTVL.

This clonotype was seen a few times. The CDR3 nucleotides read TGTGCCAGCAGCGTCCGACAGGGACTCTGCGAGCAGTACTTC. Protein product: CASSVRQGLCEQYF. The chain employs TRBV7-3 and TRBJ2-7; a weak D match, TRBD1 (7 bases). CDR1 is SGHTA and CDR2 is FQGTGA in the germline V gene. The CDR3 is made up of 14 amino acids. V was shortened by 5 bases and J by 6 bases, with 17 bases between the two germline ends. Drawing the rest from reference TRBV7-3 and TRBJ2-7, the complete variable domain is GAGVSQTPSNKVTEKGKYVELRCDPISGHTALYWYRQSLGQGPEFLIYFQGTGAADDSGLPNDRFFAVRPEGSVSTLKIQRTERGDSAVYLCASSVRQGLCEQYFGPGTRLTVT.

The chain is built from TRBV3-1 and TRBJ1-1; D possibly corresponds to TRBD1 (6 bases). The CDR3 has 15 amino acids. Trimming removed 1 base from V and 1 base from J, with 10 bases in between. Per germline, CDR1 LGHDT and CDR2 YNNKEL (reference sequence). The CDR3: CASSQGGGGNTEAFF. DNA of the CDR3: TGTGCCAGCAGCCAAGGAGGGGGGGGGAACACTGAAGCTTTCTTT.

This clonotype occurred many times. This chain connects TRBV11-2 to TRBJ1-6; TRBD1 is a possible D gene (6 bases). V lost 5 bases, J lost 0 bases, and 23 bases lay in between. Germline lookup yields CDR1 SGHAT and CDR2 FQNNGV. CDR3 length: 20 residues. The CDR3: CASSDPFDGGLSSYNSPLHF. The CDR3 DNA follows: TGTGCCAGCAGCGACCCTTTTGATGGGGGCTTGAGCTCCTATAATTCACCCCTCCACTTT.

This chain links TRBV15 with TRBJ2-7; D remains unclear. Per germline, CDR1 LNHNV and CDR2 YYDKDF (reference sequence). V was pared by 0 bases and J by 1 base, with 7 bases between. CDR3 length: 14 amino acids. This chain's CDR3 is CATSRDQESYEQYF. CDR3 DNA sequence: TGTGCCACCAGCAGAGATCAGGAGTCCTACGAGCAGTACTTC.

Of note for this clonotype: One junction end does not reproduce the germline sequence, and a read error may be involved. DNA of the CDR3: TGTGCCGGCAGGGATCTTCAGGGGGCGAGGGTGGGCAATGAGCAGTTCTTC. Amino acid sequence: CAGRDLQGARVGNEQFF. The chain joins TRBV6-1 to TRBJ2-1; 8 nucleotides align to TRBD1. The CDR3 is made up of 17 amino acids. Germline V gene data show CDR1 as MNHNS and CDR2 as SASEGT.

This sequence joins TRBV19 and TRBJ1-5; D is unclear. V was shortened by 4 bases and J by 3 bases, with 16 bases between the two germline ends. The CDR3 covers 16 residues. The germline CDR1 and CDR2 sequences are LNHDA and SQIVND (reference sequence). In DNA form, the CDR3 reads TGTGCCAGTAGTAACGCGACGGCTTCCTTCAATCAGCCCCAGCATTTT. Its translation is CASSNATASFNQPQHF.

As for this clonotype: Being one base from a much bigger clone, this may be a read error. This chain joins TRBV19 and TRBJ2-2; 11 bases match TRBD2. The germline gives CDR1 LNHDA, CDR2 SQIVND (reference sequence). The CDR3 is 14 residues long. The CDR3 coding sequence is TGTGCCAGTAGGACTAGCGGGGTTGCCGGGGAGCAGTTTTTT. Protein: CASRTSGVAGEQFF.

V is TRBV7-8 and J is TRBJ2-6, with 7 positions matching TRBD2. Germline assignment: CDR1 SGHVS and CDR2 FQNEAQ. The trim removed 11 bases at V and 0 bases at J, leaving 7 bases unmatched. The CDR3 is made up of 15 amino acids. CDR3 sequence reads: CAGGESPSGANVLTF. The CDR3 bases are TGTGCCGGGGGGGAGAGCCCCTCTGGGGCCAACGTCCTGACTTTC.

This clonotype came up many times. This sequence joins TRBV5-1 and TRBJ1-1; TRBD1 matches at 9 bases. CDR1 and CDR2 from the germline V gene are SGHRS and YFSETQ. With V trimmed by 3 bases and J by 5 bases, 2 bases remained unmatched. There are 13 residues in the CDR3. The CDR3 DNA follows: TGCGCCAGCAGCTGGGACAGGGAGACTGAAGCTTTCTTT. This codes for CASSWDRETEAFF.

On this clonotype itself: The junction does not match germline at one end; this may be a read error. V gene TRBV6-5 combines with J gene TRBJ2-3; D is possibly TRBD2 (6 bases). CDR1 MNHEY and CDR2 SVGAGI come from the germline V gene. This CDR3 has 15 residues. The CDR3 spells CASSYRGKGTGTQSF. The DNA of the CDR3 is TGTGCCAGCAGTTACCGGGGGAAGGGCACAGGTACGCAGTCTTTT.

In its sample, this clonotype was seen many times. The chain links TRBV5-1 to TRBJ1-2, with 8 bases that match TRBD1. The CDR3 is made up of 16 amino acids. The germline V gene has CDR1 SGHRS and CDR2 YFSETQ. Trimming removed 5 bases from V and 0 bases from J; junction bases left unmatched: 9. The DNA for the CDR3 is TGCGCCAGCAGGGCAGGACAGGGAGGCGCTAACTATGGCTACACCTTC. Protein sequence: CASRAGQGGANYGYTF.

This chain joins TRBV11-2 and TRBJ1-1; D is uncertain. From germline, CDR1 is SGHAT and CDR2 FQNNGV. The CDR3 covers 14 residues. V lost 3 bases, J lost 0 bases, and 8 bases lay in between. CDR3: CASSLAYLNTEAFF. The CDR3 nucleotides are TGTGCCAGCAGCTTGGCGTATCTGAACACTGAAGCTTTCTTT.

Ten or more counts support this clonotype. The J gene is TRBJ2-2, the V gene TRBV19, with 14 bases matching TRBD2. Looked up from germline, CDR1 is LNHDA and CDR2 is SQIVND (reference sequence). The V segment lost 4 bases and the J segment 7 bases; nucleotides outside the gene matches: 5. The CDR3 length is 16 residues. The CDR3 DNA is TGTGCCAGTAGTAAGACTAGCGGGGGGGCGTTCGGGGAGCTGTTTTTT. Amino acids: CASSKTSGGAFGELFF.

The V and J genes are TRBV29-1 and TRBJ1-1; TRBD1 might be the D (6 bases). Trimming stripped 7 bases from V and 3 bases from J, with 15 bases between. CDR1 and CDR2 (germline): SQVTM, ANQGSEA. The CDR3 runs 13 residues. The CDR3: CSGGTGLYTEAFF. In DNA, the CDR3 is TGCAGCGGAGGTACAGGGTTGTACACTGAAGCTTTCTTT. Looking up the rest from reference TRBV29-1 and TRBJ1-1 gives the full variable domain: SAVISQKPSRDICQRGTSLTIQCQVDSQVTMMFWYRQQPGQSLTLIATANQGSEATYESGFVIDKFPISRPNLTFSTLTVSNMSPEDSSIYLCSGGTGLYTEAFFGQGTRLTVV.

In the case of this clonotype: This may come from a read error, since a much larger clone is one base off. The rearrangement joins TRBV2 to TRBJ1-6; D is uncertain. This CDR3 is 13 amino acids long. Germline V gene lookup returns CDR1 SNHLY and CDR2 FYNNEI. Trimming took 5 bases from V and 5 from J, leaving 7 bases between them. DNA for the CDR3: TGTGCCAGCAGTAAGCAAGATAATTCACCCCTCCACTTT. Its translation is CASSKQDNSPLHF.

Comments on this clonotype: This sequence may be a read error, since a much larger clone differs from it by one base. V and J are TRBV5-1 and TRBJ2-4; D not resolved. CDR1 SGHRS and CDR2 YFSETQ come from the germline V gene. The CDR3 consists of 17 residues. The CDR3 reads CASSLVQSAEARNIQYF. Here the CDR3 DNA reads TGCGCCAGCAGCTTAGTACAGTCCGCCGAAGCCAGAAACATTCAGTACTTC.